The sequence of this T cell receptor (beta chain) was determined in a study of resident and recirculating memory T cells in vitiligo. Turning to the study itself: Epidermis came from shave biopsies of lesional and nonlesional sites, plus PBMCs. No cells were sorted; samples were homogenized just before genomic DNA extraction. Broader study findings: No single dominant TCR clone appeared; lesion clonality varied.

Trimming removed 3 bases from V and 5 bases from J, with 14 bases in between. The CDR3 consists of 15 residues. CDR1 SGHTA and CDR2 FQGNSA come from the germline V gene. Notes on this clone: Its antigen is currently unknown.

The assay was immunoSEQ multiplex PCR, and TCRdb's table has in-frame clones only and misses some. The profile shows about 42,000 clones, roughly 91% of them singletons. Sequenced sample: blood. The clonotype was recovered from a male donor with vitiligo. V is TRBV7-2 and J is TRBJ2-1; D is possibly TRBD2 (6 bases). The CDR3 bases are TGTGCCAGCAGCTTCTTTGGAGGGCAAGACAATGAGCAGTTCTTC. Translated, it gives CASSFFGGQDNEQFF.